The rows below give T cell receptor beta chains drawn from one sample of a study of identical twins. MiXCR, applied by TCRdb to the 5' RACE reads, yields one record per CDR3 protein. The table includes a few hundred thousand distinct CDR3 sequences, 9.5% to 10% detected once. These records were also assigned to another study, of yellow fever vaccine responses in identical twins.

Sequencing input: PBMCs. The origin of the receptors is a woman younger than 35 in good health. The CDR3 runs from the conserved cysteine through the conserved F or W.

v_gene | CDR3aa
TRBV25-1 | CASMMGQGGPHF
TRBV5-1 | CASSGLPAGIFREPRNTEAFF
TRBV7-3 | CASSLSTKETQYF
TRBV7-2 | CASSLMSGGTYEQYF
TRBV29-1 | CSVDQGQTQYF
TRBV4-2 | CASSPVETGELFF
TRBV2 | CASSDSGGGNSPLHF
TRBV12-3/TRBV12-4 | CASSFNGVGHEQYF
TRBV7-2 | CASSPQGLQDTEAFF
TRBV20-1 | CSAPTGASYNEQFF
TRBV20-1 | CSARRSSYEQYF
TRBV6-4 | CASSDTSGTDTQYF
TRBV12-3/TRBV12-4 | CASMPPGGVKAFF
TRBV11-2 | CASSLSWTGDYNEQFF
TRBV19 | CASSLQAGASYEQYF
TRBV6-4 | CASSPRQATGANVLTF
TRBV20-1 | CSAGEKSTYTQYF
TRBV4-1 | CASSPYHTIELAGVSDEQFF
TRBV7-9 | CASSSRAGDRIF
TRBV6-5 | CASSYQQVLRGWTGELFF
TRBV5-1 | CASSLDRDRSSYSRYEQYF
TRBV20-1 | CSADGLAENSYEQYF
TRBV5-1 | CASSPGVAGPYEQYF
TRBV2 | CASRSGEFF
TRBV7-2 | CASFPAWDLDTQYF
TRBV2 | CASSFPLPDTQYF
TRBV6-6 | CASSWDRGSEAFF
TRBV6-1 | CATYGLARANVLTF